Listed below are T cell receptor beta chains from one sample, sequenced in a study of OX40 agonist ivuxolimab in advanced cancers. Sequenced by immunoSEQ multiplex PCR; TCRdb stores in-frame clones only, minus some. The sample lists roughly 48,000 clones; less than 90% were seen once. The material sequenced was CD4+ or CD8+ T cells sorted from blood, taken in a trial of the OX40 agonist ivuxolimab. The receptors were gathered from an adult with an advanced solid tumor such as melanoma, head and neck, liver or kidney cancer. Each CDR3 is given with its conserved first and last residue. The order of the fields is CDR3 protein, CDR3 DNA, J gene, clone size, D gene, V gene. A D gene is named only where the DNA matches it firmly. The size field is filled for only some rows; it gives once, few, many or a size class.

CDR3aa: CASSYNWRTEAFF
CDR3nt: TGTGCCAGCAGTTATAATTGGCGGACTGAAGCTTTCTTT
j_gene: TRBJ1-1
abundance: NA
d_gene: NA
v_gene: TRBV2

CDR3aa: CASSPGGDYGYTF
CDR3nt: TGTGCCAGCTCACCAGGGGGAGACTATGGCTACACCTTC
j_gene: TRBJ1-2
abundance: NA
d_gene: NA
v_gene: TRBV18

CDR3aa: CASSSPISGNTIYF
CDR3nt: TGTGCCAGCAGTAGCCCTATCTCTGGAAACACCATATATTTT
j_gene: TRBJ1-3
abundance: NA
d_gene: NA
v_gene: TRBV6-5

CDR3aa: CASRDLGTAGSYEQYF
CDR3nt: TGTGCCAGCAGGGACCTTGGGACAGCGGGCTCCTACGAGCAGTACTTC
j_gene: TRBJ2-7
abundance: once
d_gene: NA
v_gene: TRBV27

CDR3aa: CASSWGQGYEQYF
CDR3nt: TGTGCCAGCTCATGGGGACAGGGCTACGAGCAGTACTTC
j_gene: TRBJ2-7
abundance: NA
d_gene: TRBD1
v_gene: TRBV18

CDR3aa: CASSRPGQRITDTQYF
CDR3nt: TGCGCCAGCAGCCGGCCGGGACAAAGAATCACAGATACGCAGTATTTT
j_gene: TRBJ2-3
abundance: few
d_gene: NA
v_gene: TRBV5-1

CDR3aa: CASSPRSGQSYEQYF
CDR3nt: TGTGCCAGCAGCCCCCGTTCGGGACAGTCCTACGAGCAGTACTTC
j_gene: TRBJ2-7
abundance: NA
d_gene: TRBD1
v_gene: TRBV9

CDR3aa: CASSFSTDTQYF
CDR3nt: TGCGCCAGCAGCTTTAGCACAGATACGCAGTATTTT
j_gene: TRBJ2-3
abundance: NA
d_gene: NA
v_gene: TRBV5-1

CDR3aa: CASSLLAGGSTDTQYF
CDR3nt: TGCGCCAGCAGCTTATTAGCGGGGGGGAGTACAGATACGCAGTATTTT
j_gene: TRBJ2-3
abundance: NA
d_gene: TRBD2
v_gene: TRBV5-1

CDR3aa: CASRMSGEETQYF
CDR3nt: TGCGCCAGCAGGATGAGCGGGGAAGAGACCCAGTACTTC
j_gene: TRBJ2-5
abundance: NA
d_gene: TRBD2
v_gene: TRBV10-1

CDR3aa: CAWSRGGAYEQYF
CDR3nt: TGTGCCTGGAGTCGGGGCGGAGCCTACGAGCAGTACTTC
j_gene: TRBJ2-7
abundance: NA
d_gene: NA
v_gene: TRBV30

CDR3aa: CASSLRTSGGRFAETQYF
CDR3nt: TGTGCCAGCAGTCTCCGGACTAGCGGGGGGAGATTCGCGGAGACCCAGTACTTC
j_gene: TRBJ2-5
abundance: once
d_gene: TRBD2
v_gene: TRBV27

CDR3aa: CASSLGSGGSTDTQYF
CDR3nt: TGTGCCAGCAGCTTAGGTTCGGGGGGCAGCACAGATACGCAGTATTTT
j_gene: TRBJ2-3
abundance: NA
d_gene: NA
v_gene: TRBV11-3

CDR3aa: CASSQQPGTRINNEQFF
CDR3nt: TGTGCCAGCAGCCAGCAACCCGGGACTAGGATAAACAATGAGCAGTTCTTC
j_gene: TRBJ2-1
abundance: once
d_gene: TRBD2
v_gene: TRBV4-2

CDR3aa: CASSQDSGGHQETQYF
CDR3nt: TGCGCCAGCAGCCAAGATAGCGGGGGGCACCAAGAGACCCAGTACTTC
j_gene: TRBJ2-5
abundance: NA
d_gene: TRBD2
v_gene: TRBV4-1

CDR3aa: CASSKCQGLTEAFF
CDR3nt: TGTGCCAGCAGCAAATGTCAGGGTTTGACTGAAGCTTTCTTT
j_gene: TRBJ1-1
abundance: NA
d_gene: NA
v_gene: TRBV21-1

CDR3aa: CASSVGGQGPTDTQYF
CDR3nt: TGTGCCAGCAGCGTCGGAGGACAGGGCCCCACAGATACGCAGTATTTT
j_gene: TRBJ2-3
abundance: NA
d_gene: TRBD1
v_gene: TRBV5-8

CDR3aa: CAWSTRGHNSPLHF
CDR3nt: TGTGCCTGGAGCACCCGGGGCCATAATTCACCCCTCCACTTT
j_gene: TRBJ1-6
abundance: NA
d_gene: NA
v_gene: TRBV30

CDR3aa: CASSPQKLRITDTQYF
CDR3nt: TGTGCCAGCAGCCCCCAGAAGCTGCGAATCACAGATACGCAGTATTTT
j_gene: TRBJ2-3
abundance: NA
d_gene: NA
v_gene: TRBV9

CDR3aa: CASRMMPGNTIYF
CDR3nt: TGTGCCAGCAGAATGATGCCTGGAAACACCATATATTTT
j_gene: TRBJ1-3
abundance: NA
d_gene: NA
v_gene: TRBV7-2

CDR3aa: CASSPQIADQETQYF
CDR3nt: TGTGCCAGTAGTCCCCAGATAGCGGACCAAGAGACCCAGTACTTC
j_gene: TRBJ2-5
abundance: NA
d_gene: NA
v_gene: TRBV19

CDR3aa: CASSWTGAQNTEAFF
CDR3nt: TGTGCCAGCAGCTGGACAGGGGCGCAGAACACTGAAGCTTTCTTT
j_gene: TRBJ1-1
abundance: NA
d_gene: TRBD1
v_gene: TRBV7-2

CDR3aa: CASRSTDLWTEAFF
CDR3nt: TGTGCCAGCAGGAGCACGGATCTTTGGACTGAAGCTTTCTTT
j_gene: TRBJ1-1
abundance: once
d_gene: NA
v_gene: TRBV27

CDR3aa: CASSSLTDSKNIQYF
CDR3nt: TGTGCCAGCAGCTCGTTGACAGATTCGAAAAACATTCAGTACTTC
j_gene: TRBJ2-4
abundance: NA
d_gene: NA
v_gene: TRBV7-9

CDR3aa: CASSNSDRIYGYTF
CDR3nt: TGTGCCAGCAGCAATTCCGACAGGATCTATGGCTACACCTTC
j_gene: TRBJ1-2
abundance: NA
d_gene: NA
v_gene: TRBV21-1

CDR3aa: CANVPPLWSNYNISEAFF
CDR3nt: TGTGCCAACGTACCCCCCCTATGGAGCAACTACAACATTTCTGAAGCTTTCTTT
j_gene: TRBJ1-1
abundance: NA
d_gene: NA
v_gene: TRBV21-1

CDR3aa: CASSPATGANEKLFF
CDR3nt: TGTGCCAGCTCACCAGCCACAGGGGCTAATGAAAAACTGTTTTTT
j_gene: TRBJ1-4
abundance: NA
d_gene: TRBD1
v_gene: TRBV18

CDR3aa: CASSPGTYNSPLHF
CDR3nt: TGTGCCAGCTCACCCGGGACGTATAATTCACCCCTCCACTTT
j_gene: TRBJ1-6
abundance: NA
d_gene: NA
v_gene: TRBV18

CDR3aa: CASSSAGGRGDTQYF
CDR3nt: TGTGCCAGCAGTTCAGCGGGGGGGCGAGGAGATACGCAGTATTTT
j_gene: TRBJ2-3
abundance: NA
d_gene: TRBD2
v_gene: TRBV28

CDR3aa: CASSVEVFTEAFF
CDR3nt: TGTGCCAGCAGCGTAGAGGTGTTCACTGAAGCTTTCTTT
j_gene: TRBJ1-1
abundance: once
d_gene: NA
v_gene: TRBV9

CDR3aa: CASSALGRQGSYNEQFF
CDR3nt: TGTGCCAGCAGCGCATTGGGACGACAGGGGTCGTACAATGAGCAGTTCTTC
j_gene: TRBJ2-1
abundance: NA
d_gene: TRBD1
v_gene: TRBV9

CDR3aa: CASSPLGGGAGTGELFF
CDR3nt: TGTGCCAGCAGTCCTCTTGGCGGGGGGGCCGGCACCGGGGAGCTGTTTTTT
j_gene: TRBJ2-2
abundance: NA
d_gene: TRBD2
v_gene: TRBV27

CDR3aa: CASSFRRGAGTEAFF
CDR3nt: TGTGCCAGCAGTTTTCGCCGGGGCGCAGGCACTGAAGCTTTCTTT
j_gene: TRBJ1-1
abundance: NA
d_gene: NA
v_gene: TRBV6-5